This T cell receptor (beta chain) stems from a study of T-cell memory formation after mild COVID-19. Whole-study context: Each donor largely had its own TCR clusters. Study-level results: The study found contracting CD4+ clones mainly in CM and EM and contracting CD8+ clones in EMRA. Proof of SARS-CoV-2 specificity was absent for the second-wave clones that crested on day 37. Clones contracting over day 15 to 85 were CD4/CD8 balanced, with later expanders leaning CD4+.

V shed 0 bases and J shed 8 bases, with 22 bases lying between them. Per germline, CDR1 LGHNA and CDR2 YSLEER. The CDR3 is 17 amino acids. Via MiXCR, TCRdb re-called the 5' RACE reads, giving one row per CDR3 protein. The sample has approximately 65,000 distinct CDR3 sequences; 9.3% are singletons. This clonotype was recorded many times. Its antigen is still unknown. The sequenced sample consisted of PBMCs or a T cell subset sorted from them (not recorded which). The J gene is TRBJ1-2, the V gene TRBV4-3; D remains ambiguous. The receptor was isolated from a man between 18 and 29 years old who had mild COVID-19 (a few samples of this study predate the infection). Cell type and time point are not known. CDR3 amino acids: CASSQDTQPQTRGGYTF. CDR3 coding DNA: TGCGCCAGCAGCCAAGACACTCAGCCCCAGACCCGCGGCGGCTACACCTTC.